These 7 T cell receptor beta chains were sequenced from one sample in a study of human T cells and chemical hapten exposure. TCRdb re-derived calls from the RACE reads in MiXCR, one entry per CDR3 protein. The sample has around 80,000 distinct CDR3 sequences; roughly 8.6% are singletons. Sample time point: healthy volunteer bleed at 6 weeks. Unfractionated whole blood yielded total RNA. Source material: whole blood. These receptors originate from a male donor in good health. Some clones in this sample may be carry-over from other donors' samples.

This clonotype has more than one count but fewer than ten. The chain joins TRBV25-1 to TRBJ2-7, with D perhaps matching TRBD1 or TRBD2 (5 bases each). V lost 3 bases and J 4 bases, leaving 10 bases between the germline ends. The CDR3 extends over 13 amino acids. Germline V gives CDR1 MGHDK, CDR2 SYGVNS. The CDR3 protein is CASSDGGLYEQYF. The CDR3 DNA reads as TGTGCCAGCAGTGATGGGGGTTTGTACGAGCAGTACTTC.

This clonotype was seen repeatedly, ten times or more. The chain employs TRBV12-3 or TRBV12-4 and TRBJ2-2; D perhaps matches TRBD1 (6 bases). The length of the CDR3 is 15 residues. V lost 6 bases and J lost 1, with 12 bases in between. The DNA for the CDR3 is TGTGCCAGCAGCAATCCGGGACAGAACACCGGGGAGCTGTTTTTT. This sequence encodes CASSNPGQNTGELFF.

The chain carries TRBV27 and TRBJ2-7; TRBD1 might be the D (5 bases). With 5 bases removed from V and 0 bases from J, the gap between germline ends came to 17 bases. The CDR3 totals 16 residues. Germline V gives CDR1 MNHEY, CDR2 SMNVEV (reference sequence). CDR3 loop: CASSPTEGHVSYEQYF. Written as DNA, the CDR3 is TGTGCCAGCAGTCCGACAGAAGGTCACGTCTCCTACGAGCAGTACTTC.

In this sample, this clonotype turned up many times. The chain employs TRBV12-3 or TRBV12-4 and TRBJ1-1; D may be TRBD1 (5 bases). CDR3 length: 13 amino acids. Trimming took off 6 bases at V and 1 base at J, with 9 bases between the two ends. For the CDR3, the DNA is TGTGCCAGCAGCTCCGGACAGAACACTGAAGCTTTCTTT. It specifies CASSSGQNTEAFF.

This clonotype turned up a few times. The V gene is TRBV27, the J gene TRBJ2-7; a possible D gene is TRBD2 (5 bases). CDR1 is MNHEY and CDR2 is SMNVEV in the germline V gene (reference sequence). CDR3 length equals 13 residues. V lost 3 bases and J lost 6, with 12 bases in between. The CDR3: CASSLLGSSEQYF. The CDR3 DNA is TGTGCCAGCAGTTTGCTGGGGAGCTCCGAGCAGTACTTC.

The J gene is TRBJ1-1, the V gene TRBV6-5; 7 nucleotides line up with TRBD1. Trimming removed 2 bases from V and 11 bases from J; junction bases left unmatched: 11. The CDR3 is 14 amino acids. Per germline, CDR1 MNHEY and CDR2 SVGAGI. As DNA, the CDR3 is TGTGCCAGCAGTTACCGCGGACAGGTTGTTTCGGCTTTCTTT. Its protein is CASSYRGQVVSAFF.

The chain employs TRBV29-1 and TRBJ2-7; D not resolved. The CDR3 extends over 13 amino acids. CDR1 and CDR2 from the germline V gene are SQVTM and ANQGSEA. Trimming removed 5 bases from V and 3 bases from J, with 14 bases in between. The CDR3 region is CSVYIGPFYEQYF. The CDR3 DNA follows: TGCAGCGTTTATATAGGGCCCTTCTACGAGCAGTACTTC.